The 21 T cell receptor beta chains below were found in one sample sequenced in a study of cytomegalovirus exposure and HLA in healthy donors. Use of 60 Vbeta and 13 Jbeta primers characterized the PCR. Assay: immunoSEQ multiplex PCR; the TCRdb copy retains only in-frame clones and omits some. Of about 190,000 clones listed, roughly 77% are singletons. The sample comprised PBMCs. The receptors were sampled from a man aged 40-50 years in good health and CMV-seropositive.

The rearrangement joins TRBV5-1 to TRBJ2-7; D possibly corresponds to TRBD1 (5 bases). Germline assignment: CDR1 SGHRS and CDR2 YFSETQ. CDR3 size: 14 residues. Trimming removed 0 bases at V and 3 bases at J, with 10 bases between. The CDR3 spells CASSLAQVNYEQYF. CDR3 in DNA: TGCGCCAGCAGCTTGGCACAGGTGAACTACGAGCAGTACTTC.

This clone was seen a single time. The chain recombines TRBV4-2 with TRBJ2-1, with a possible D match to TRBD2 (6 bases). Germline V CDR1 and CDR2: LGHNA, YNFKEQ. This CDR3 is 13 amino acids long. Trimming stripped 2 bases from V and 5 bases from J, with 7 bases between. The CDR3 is CASSQREDNEQFF. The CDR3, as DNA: TGTGCCAGCAGCCAAAGGGAGGACAATGAGCAGTTCTTC.

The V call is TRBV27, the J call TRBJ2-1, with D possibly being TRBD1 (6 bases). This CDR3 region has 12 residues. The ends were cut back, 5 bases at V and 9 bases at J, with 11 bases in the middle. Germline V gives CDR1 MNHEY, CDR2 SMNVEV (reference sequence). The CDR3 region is CASSPTGSEQFF. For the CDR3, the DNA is TGTGCCAGCAGTCCTACAGGGAGTGAGCAGTTCTTC.

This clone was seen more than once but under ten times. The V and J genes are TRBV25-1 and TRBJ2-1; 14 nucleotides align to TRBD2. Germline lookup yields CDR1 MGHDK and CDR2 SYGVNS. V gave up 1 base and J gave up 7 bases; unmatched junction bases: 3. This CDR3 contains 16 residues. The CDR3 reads CASSESGTSGRNEQFF. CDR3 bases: TGTGCCAGCAGTGAATCCGGGACTAGCGGGAGAAATGAGCAGTTCTTC.

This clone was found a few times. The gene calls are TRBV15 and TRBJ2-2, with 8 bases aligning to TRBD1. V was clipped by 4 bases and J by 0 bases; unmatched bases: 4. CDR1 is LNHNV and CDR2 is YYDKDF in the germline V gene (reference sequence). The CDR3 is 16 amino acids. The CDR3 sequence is CATSTRQGSNTGELFF. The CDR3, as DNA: TGTGCCACCAGCACTAGACAGGGGTCGAACACCGGGGAGCTGTTTTTT.

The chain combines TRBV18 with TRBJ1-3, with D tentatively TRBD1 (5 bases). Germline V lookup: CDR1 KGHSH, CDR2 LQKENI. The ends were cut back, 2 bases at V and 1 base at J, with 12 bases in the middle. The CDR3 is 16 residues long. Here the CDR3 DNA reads TGTGCCAGCTCACCATATTCGCAGGGATCTGGAAACACCATATATTTT. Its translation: CASSPYSQGSGNTIYF.

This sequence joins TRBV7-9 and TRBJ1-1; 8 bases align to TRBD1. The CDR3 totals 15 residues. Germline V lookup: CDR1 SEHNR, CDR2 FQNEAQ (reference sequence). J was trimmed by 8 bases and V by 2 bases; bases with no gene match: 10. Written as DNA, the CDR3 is TGTGCCAGCAGCTTATCAATAGGGACAGGTGGCGAAGCTTTCTTT. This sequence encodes CASSLSIGTGGEAFF.

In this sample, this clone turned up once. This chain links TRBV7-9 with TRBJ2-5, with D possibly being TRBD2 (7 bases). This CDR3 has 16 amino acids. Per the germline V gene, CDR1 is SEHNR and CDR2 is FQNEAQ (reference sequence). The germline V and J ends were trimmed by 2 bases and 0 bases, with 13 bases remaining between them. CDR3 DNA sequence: TGTGCCAGCAGCTTACAAGGGGGGGCTAACCAAGAGACCCAGTACTTC. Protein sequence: CASSLQGGANQETQYF.

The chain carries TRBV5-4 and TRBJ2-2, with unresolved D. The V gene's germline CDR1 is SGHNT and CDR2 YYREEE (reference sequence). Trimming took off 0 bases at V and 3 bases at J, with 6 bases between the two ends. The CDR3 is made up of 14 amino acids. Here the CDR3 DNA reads TGTGCCAGCAGCTTGGAAAGCGACACCGGGGAGCTGTTTTTT. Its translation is CASSLESDTGELFF. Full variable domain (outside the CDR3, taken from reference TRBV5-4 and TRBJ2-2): ETGVTQSPTHLIKTRGQQVTLRCSSQSGHNTVSWYQQALGQGPQFIFQYYREEENGRGNFPPRFSGLQFPNYSSELNVNALELDDSALYLCASSLESDTGELFFGEGSRLTVL.

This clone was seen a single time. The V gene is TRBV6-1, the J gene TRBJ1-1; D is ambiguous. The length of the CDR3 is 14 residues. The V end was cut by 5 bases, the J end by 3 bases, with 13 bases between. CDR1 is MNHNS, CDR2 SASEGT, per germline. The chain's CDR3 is CASSMREMDTEAFF. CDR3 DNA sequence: TGTGCCAGCAGTATGCGGGAGATGGACACTGAAGCTTTCTTT.

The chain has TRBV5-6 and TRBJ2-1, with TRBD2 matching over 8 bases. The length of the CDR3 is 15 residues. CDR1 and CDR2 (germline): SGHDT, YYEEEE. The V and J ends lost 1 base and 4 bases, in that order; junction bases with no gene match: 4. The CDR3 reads CASSLLSSGYNEQFF. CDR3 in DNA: TGTGCCAGCAGCTTGCTTTCTAGCGGGTACAATGAGCAGTTCTTC.

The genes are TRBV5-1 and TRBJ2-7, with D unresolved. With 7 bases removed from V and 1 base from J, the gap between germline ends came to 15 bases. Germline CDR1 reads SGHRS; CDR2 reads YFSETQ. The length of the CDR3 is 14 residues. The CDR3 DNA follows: TGCGCCAGCTCCCCGGGTACAACATCCTACGAGCAGTACTTC. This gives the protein CASSPGTTSYEQYF.

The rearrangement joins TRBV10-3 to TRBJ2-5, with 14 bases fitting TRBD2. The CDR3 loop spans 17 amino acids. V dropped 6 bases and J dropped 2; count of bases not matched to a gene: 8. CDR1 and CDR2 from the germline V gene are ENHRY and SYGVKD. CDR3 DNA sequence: TGTGCCATCAGCGGGACTAGCGGGAGATCCGAACAAGAGACCCAGTACTTC. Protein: CAISGTSGRSEQETQYF.

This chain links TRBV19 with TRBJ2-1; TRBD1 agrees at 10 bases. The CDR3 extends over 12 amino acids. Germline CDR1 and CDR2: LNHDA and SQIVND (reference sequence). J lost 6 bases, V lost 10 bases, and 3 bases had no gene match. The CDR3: CATDRGPNEQFF. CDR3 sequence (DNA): TGTGCCACCGACAGGGGGCCCAATGAGCAGTTCTTC.

The CDR3 spells CASSVLGQNYGYTF. CDR3 nucleotide sequence: TGTGCCAGCAGTGTTCTGGGACAGAACTATGGCTACACCTTC. The chain has TRBV2 and TRBJ1-2, with 7 bases that match TRBD1. Germline V CDR1 and CDR2: SNHLY, FYNNEI. With 4 bases clipped from V and 2 bases from J, the junction kept 4 bases outside the gene matches. This CDR3 is 14 amino acids long. The full variable domain, with the rest looked up from reference TRBV2 and TRBJ1-2, is EPEVTQTPSHQVTQMGQEVILRCVPISNHLYFYWYRQILGQKVEFLVSFYNNEISEKSEIFDDQFSVERPDGSNFTLKIRSTKLEDSAMYFCASSVLGQNYGYTFGSGTRLTVV.

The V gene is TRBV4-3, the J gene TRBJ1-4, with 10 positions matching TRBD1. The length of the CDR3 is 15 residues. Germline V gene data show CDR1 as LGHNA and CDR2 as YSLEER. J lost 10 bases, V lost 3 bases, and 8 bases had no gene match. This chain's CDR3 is CASSQPGQGLGKLFF. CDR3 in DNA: TGCGCCAGCAGCCAGCCGGGACAGGGGTTGGGAAAACTGTTTTTT.

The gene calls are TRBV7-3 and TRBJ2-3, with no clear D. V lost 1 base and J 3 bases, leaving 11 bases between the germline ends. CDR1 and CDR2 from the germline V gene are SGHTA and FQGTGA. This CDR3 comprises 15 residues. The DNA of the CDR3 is TGTGCCAGCAGCTTAAATACGGGTTTGACAGATACGCAGTATTTT. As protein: CASSLNTGLTDTQYF. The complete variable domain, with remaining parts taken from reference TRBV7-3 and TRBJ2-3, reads GAGVSQTPSNKVTEKGKYVELRCDPISGHTALYWYRQSLGQGPEFLIYFQGTGAADDSGLPNDRFFAVRPEGSVSTLKIQRTERGDSAVYLCASSLNTGLTDTQYFGPGTRLTVL.

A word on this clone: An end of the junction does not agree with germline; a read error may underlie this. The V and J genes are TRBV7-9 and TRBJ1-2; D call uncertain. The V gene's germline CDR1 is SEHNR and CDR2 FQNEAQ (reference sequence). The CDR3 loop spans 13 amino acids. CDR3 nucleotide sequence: TGTTCCAGCAGCTTAGAGTTGGAGTTAGGCTACACCTTC. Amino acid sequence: CSSSLELELGYTF.

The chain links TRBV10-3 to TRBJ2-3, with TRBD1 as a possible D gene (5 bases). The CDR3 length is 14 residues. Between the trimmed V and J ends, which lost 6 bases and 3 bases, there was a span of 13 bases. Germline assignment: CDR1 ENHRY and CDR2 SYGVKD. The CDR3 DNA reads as TGTGCCATCAGCAAGGGGTTTGGGACAGATACGCAGTATTTT. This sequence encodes CAISKGFGTDTQYF.

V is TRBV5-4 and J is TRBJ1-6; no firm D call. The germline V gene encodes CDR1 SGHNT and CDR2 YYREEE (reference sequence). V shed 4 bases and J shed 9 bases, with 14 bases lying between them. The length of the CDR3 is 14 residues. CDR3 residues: CASSHDLKPSPLHF. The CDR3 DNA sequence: TGTGCCAGCAGCCACGACTTGAAGCCTTCACCCCTCCACTTT.

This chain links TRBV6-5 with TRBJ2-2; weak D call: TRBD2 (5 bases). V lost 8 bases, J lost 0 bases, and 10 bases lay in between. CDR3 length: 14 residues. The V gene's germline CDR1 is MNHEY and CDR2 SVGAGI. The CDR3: CASSRTPNTGELFF. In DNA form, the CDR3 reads TGTGCCAGCTCTCGGACTCCGAACACCGGGGAGCTGTTTTTT.